This T cell receptor (beta chain) stems from a study of tumour-infiltrating T cells in Burkitt lymphoma. In the study overall: Productive clonality predicted overall and progression-free survival.

The data were produced by immunoSEQ multiplex PCR, yet TCRdb's version contains in-frame clones alone and is incomplete. The repertoire holds about 7,600 clones, with 17% as singletons. The CDR3 length is 13 residues. Trimming took 5 bases from V and 4 from J; bases not matched to a gene: 4. Germline-derived CDR1 and CDR2 are SGHVS and FQNEAQ. Sequenced sample: tumor tissue. The chain carries TRBV7-8 and TRBJ1-2; the match to TRBD1 covers 7 bases. The clonotype originates from a human donor with diffuse large B-cell lymphoma. In DNA form, the CDR3 reads TGTGCCAGCAGCCCGGGACAGTCCTATGGCTACACCTTC. Protein: CASSPGQSYGYTF.